This T cell receptor (beta chain) was identified in a study of blood T cells in healthy people across ages. The second PCR ran 7 to 11 cycles with a sample-barcoded 5' primer and J-beta primers. Via MiXCR, TCRdb re-called the 5' RACE reads, giving one row per CDR3 protein. The table includes about 1.7 million distinct CDR3 sequences, roughly 27% detected once. Study-wide findings and caveats: Fewer expanded clones and more diversity marked long-lived versus aged donors. Expanded clonotype changes were possibly confounded by unknown donor CMV status.

Investigators took 8.5 to 10 milliliters of peripheral blood from every donor. Samples each had at least 5.5 micrograms of total RNA extracted. The CDR3 runs to 16 residues. This clonotype occurred a few times. Its target is unknown. The specimen sequenced was blood. This clonotype was sampled from a woman in her twenties or thirties in good health. The rearrangement joins TRBV21-1 to TRBJ1-5. TRBV21-1 has pseudogene status. CDR3 nucleotide sequence: TGTGTCAGCAGCAAAGCGGGAAGGGATACCAATCAGCCCCAGCATTTT. Encoded protein: CVSSKAGRDTNQPQHF.